This T cell receptor (beta chain) is from a study of human CD8 memory T cell subsets. Study results and limitations: Both stem-like subsets shared clonotypes with effector memory cells. However, the stem-like memory and precursor exhausted T cell repertoires overlapped with each other only minimally.

UMI-labeled 5' RACE produced the TCR beta libraries. After re-calling the 5' RACE reads, TCRdb lists one entry per CDR3 protein, DNA absent. This listing includes roughly 8,900 distinct CDR3 sequences. In germline, CDR1 is SGHDT, CDR2 YYEEEE. This CDR3 is 17 amino acids long. TPEX cells, early memory CD8+ T cells with exhausted-like traits, were CCR7+ PD-1+ TIGIT+. Healthy donors provided the buffy coats that yielded the PBMC. For every subset, the RNA was derived from duplicate vials of about 160,000 sorted CD8+ T cells. As regards this clonotype: Its specificity is unknown.

This receptor was obtained from a human donor in good health. This chain connects TRBV5-6 to TRBJ2-3; TCRdb returns TRBD2, unconfirmable since there is no DNA. Sequenced input: CD8+ T cells from PBMCs. The CDR3 sequence: CASSSFPGLGSPDTQYF. Full variable domain (missing parts from reference TRBV5-6 and TRBJ2-3): DAGVTQSPTHLIKTRGQQVTLRCSPKSGHDTVSWYQQALGQGPQFIFQYYEEEERQRGNFPDRFSGHQFPNYSSELNVNALLLGDSALYLCASSSFPGLGSPDTQYFGPGTRLTVL.